This T cell receptor (beta chain) was retrieved from a study of blood T cells in healthy people across ages. Overall study results and limits: Since the PBMCs were unsorted, naive and antigen-experienced cells could not be conclusively compared.

Through a sample-barcoded 5' primer and a J-beta primer mix, a second PCR was run for roughly 7 to 11 cycles. TCRdb passed the 5' RACE reads through MiXCR, listing each CDR3 protein once. There are roughly 1.7 million distinct CDR3 sequences in the sample; about 35% occur only once, and around 11% lies in the top ten. This clonotype was recorded at least ten times. Its target is unknown. V lost 0 bases to trimming and J lost 0 bases, with 12 bases between them. CDR1 and CDR2 (germline): SQVTM, ANQGSEA. The CDR3 length is 17 residues. The chain joins TRBV29-1 to TRBJ2-6; D might be TRBD1 (6 bases). The source material was blood. The clonotype originates from a woman between 25 and 40 years old in good health. The CDR3 protein is CSVEDIDRNSGANVLTF. The CDR3 nucleotides are TGCAGCGTTGAAGATATAGACAGGAACTCTGGGGCCAACGTCCTGACTTTC.